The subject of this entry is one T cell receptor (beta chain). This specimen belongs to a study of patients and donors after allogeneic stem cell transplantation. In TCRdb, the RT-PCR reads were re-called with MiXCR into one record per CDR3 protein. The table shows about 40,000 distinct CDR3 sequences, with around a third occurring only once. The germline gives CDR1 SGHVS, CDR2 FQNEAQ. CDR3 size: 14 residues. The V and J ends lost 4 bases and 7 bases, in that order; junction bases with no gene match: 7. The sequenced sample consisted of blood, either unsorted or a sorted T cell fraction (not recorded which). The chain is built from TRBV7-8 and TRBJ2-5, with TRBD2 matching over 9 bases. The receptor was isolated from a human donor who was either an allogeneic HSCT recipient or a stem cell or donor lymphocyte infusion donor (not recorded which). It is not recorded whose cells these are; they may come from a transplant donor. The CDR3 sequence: CASSSGTSKRTQYF. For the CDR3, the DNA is TGTGCCAGCAGCTCCGGGACTAGCAAGAGGACCCAGTACTTC.